This is a list of T cell receptor beta chains from one sample in a study of cytomegalovirus exposure and HLA in healthy donors. TCRdb's copy holds only in-frame clones and misses some; the assay was immunoSEQ multiplex PCR. The table lists approximately 110,000 clones, approximately 72% of them singletons, with 1.3% in the top ten. Input material: PBMCs. The source of these receptors is a man aged 30-40 years in good health and CMV-seronegative. Each CDR3 is given with its conserved first and last residue. Each record gives: D gene, J gene, V gene, clone size, CDR3 protein, CDR3 DNA. The D gene is left open where the match is weak. Expanded clones are given a class, and other clones once, few, many or no size at all.

NA | TRBJ1-1 | TRBV29-1 | NA | CSVEAAKNTEAFF | TGCAGCGTTGAGGCGGCAAAGAACACTGAAGCTTTCTTT
TRBD2 | TRBJ2-1 | TRBV28 | NA | CASSSGLAGGRFF | TGTGCCAGCAGTTCCGGACTAGCGGGCGGACGTTTCTTC
TRBD1 | TRBJ1-1 | TRBV4-3 | NA | CASSQVGQFTEAFF | TGCGCCAGCAGCCAAGTGGGACAGTTCACTGAAGCTTTCTTT
TRBD1 | TRBJ2-7 | TRBV27 | few | CASSLTGNEYEQYF | TGTGCCAGCAGTTTGACAGGGAATGAGTACGAGCAGTACTTC
TRBD2 | TRBJ2-5 | TRBV11-2 | few | CASSPRPLAGPGGEYF | TGTGCCAGCAGCCCCAGACCCCTAGCGGGGCCTGGGGGTGAGTACTTC
TRBD1 | TRBJ1-1 | TRBV28 | NA | CASSRPGTGSTEAFF | TGTGCCAGCAGTCGTCCCGGGACAGGTTCCACTGAAGCTTTCTTT
NA | TRBJ2-2 | TRBV6-5 | NA | CASSYSQVSGELFF | TGTGCCAGCAGTTACTCACAGGTATCCGGGGAGCTGTTTTTT
TRBD1 | TRBJ2-2 | TRBV13 | NA | CASTTSGTGVTGELFF | TGTGCCAGCACCACATCCGGGACAGGGGTCACCGGGGAGCTGTTTTTT
TRBD2 | TRBJ2-1 | TRBV28 | NA | CASSLSSGRVNEQFF | TGTGCCAGCAGTTTATCTAGCGGGAGGGTGAATGAGCAGTTCTTC
TRBD1 | TRBJ1-2 | TRBV2 | NA | CASSGDRVGYGYTF | TGTGCCAGCAGTGGGGACAGGGTAGGCTATGGCTACACCTTC
TRBD1 | TRBJ1-1 | TRBV5-1 | NA | CASSLDRGTTEAFF | TGCGCCAGCAGCTTAGACAGGGGCACCACTGAAGCTTTCTTT
TRBD2 | TRBJ2-3 | TRBV27 | NA | CASSLSALLLAGGQEGTDTQYF | TGTGCCAGCAGTTTATCCGCCCTCCTCCTAGCGGGGGGACAAGAGGGCACAGATACGCAGTATTTT
NA | TRBJ2-2 | TRBV13 | NA | CASSLDGSGNTGELFF | TGTGCCAGCAGCTTAGATGGTAGCGGGAACACCGGGGAGCTGTTTTTT
NA | TRBJ2-3 | TRBV7-9 | NA | CASSQASVTDTQYF | TGTGCCAGCAGCCAAGCATCGGTCACAGATACGCAGTATTTT
NA | TRBJ1-4 | TRBV7-2 | few | CASSLGGLGEKLFF | TGTGCCAGCAGCTTGGGGGGTCTTGGTGAAAAACTGTTTTTT
TRBD2 | TRBJ2-1 | TRBV13 | NA | CASSLGSGGAPYNEQFF | TGTGCCAGCAGCTTAGGAAGCGGGGGGGCCCCCTACAATGAGCAGTTCTTC
TRBD2 | TRBJ2-1 | TRBV11-3 | NA | CASSLGRTSGRDSYNEQFF | TGTGCCAGCAGCTTAGGGAGGACTAGCGGGAGGGACTCCTACAATGAGCAGTTCTTC
NA | TRBJ2-7 | TRBV29-1 | NA | CSAGVDYEQYF | TGCAGCGCAGGCGTAGACTACGAGCAGTACTTC
NA | TRBJ2-3 | TRBV19 | NA | CASSIQGTLISDTQYF | TGTGCCAGTAGTATCCAGGGGACACTTATTTCAGATACGCAGTATTTT
TRBD1 | TRBJ2-5 | TRBV2 | NA | CASRWGQGLETQYF | TGTGCCAGCAGATGGGGACAGGGCCTCGAGACCCAGTACTTC